This T cell receptor (beta chain) was recorded in a study of T cell responses to AZD1222 COVID-19 vaccine. Points from the study as a whole: Targeting of unmutated variant regions was reportedly seen in nearly half of spike-specific TCRs.

The length of the CDR3 is 13 residues. After removal of 2 bases from V and 8 bases from J, the junction contained 4 bases not matched to a gene. Germline CDR1 SGHNT, CDR2 YYREEE (reference sequence). Only in-frame clones appear in the TCRdb table, and some are missing; sequencing was by immunoSEQ multiplex PCR. Of some 96,000 clones in the sample, roughly 80% were seen once. Turning to this clone: As yet, its antigen is unknown.

This clonotype originated in an adult who received the AZD1222 COVID-19 vaccine. The sample consisted of peripheral blood, taken 28 days after the second AZD1222 dose. The genes are TRBV5-4 and TRBJ2-1, with 7 bases fitting TRBD1. The DNA for the CDR3 is TGTGCCAGCAGCTTACAGGGGAGCCATGAGCAGTTCTTC. Amino acids: CASSLQGSHEQFF.